This entry describes one T cell receptor beta chain. The CDR3 contains 15 residues. V shed 3 bases and J 5 bases; nucleotides not matched to a gene: 9. Germline V gene sequence: CDR1 LGHDT, CDR2 YNNKEL (reference sequence). Sequencing used immunoSEQ multiplex PCR; TCRdb keeps in-frame clones, though not all of them. The table has around 190,000 clones, around 84% seen once; the top ten hold less than 5.5%. The data were obtained in a study of blood T cell repertoires in COVID-19. This TCR was recovered from a woman of 80 years or more with acute or convalescent COVID-19. The rearrangement uses TRBV3-1 (or the pseudogene TRBV3-2) and TRBJ2-5; TRBD2 agrees at 7 bases. Sequenced material: peripheral blood. CDR3 sequence (DNA): TGTGCCAGCAGCCATCATCGGGGAGGGGAGGAGACCCAGTACTTC. Its protein product is CASSHHRGGEETQYF.